These 15 T cell receptor beta chains came from one sample sequenced in a study of T-cell memory formation after mild COVID-19. TCRdb re-derived calls from the 5' RACE reads in MiXCR, one entry per CDR3 protein. The sample holds about 390,000 distinct CDR3 sequences; roughly 21% are singletons and the top ten take approximately 12%. The material sequenced was PBMCs or a T cell subset sorted from them (not recorded which). Every receptor here comes from an adult woman who had mild COVID-19 (a few samples of this study predate the infection). Cell type and time point are not known.

This clonotype appeared a few times. J is TRBJ2-5 and V is TRBV29-1; 7 nucleotides match TRBD2. CDR3 length equals 12 residues. Germline V CDR1 and CDR2: SQVTM, ANQGSEA. The V and J ends lost 7 bases and 5 bases, in that order; junction bases with no gene match: 7. CDR3: CSGTLAAETQYF. CDR3 coding DNA: TGCAGCGGGACCCTAGCGGCGGAGACCCAGTACTTC.

The rearrangement joins TRBV19 to TRBJ1-5; D perhaps matches TRBD1 (5 bases). Trimming left V 2 bases short and J 2 bases short, with 13 bases between. Germline V lookup: CDR1 LNHDA, CDR2 SQIVND (reference sequence). The CDR3 spans 16 residues. This CDR3 is CASSILTAGGNQPQHF. As DNA, the CDR3 is TGTGCCAGTAGTATATTAACGGCGGGGGGCAATCAGCCCCAGCATTTT.

The V call is TRBV9, the J call TRBJ2-3; D is unresolved. This CDR3 region has 15 residues. Germline-derived CDR1 and CDR2 are SGDLS and YYNGEE. V shed 0 bases and J shed 2 bases, with 10 bases lying between them. The CDR3 nucleotides read TGTGCCAGCAGCGTAGACCCAGGACCCACAGATACGCAGTATTTT. It is translated as CASSVDPGPTDTQYF.

The chain recombines TRBV24-1 with TRBJ1-2, with a possible D match to TRBD1 (5 bases). Germline assignment: CDR1 KGHDR and CDR2 SFDVKD. Trimming removed 5 bases from V and 6 bases from J, with 9 bases in between. This CDR3 spans 12 amino acids. CDR3 protein: CATSGDGHGYTF. The CDR3 coding sequence is TGTGCCACCAGTGGGGACGGCCATGGCTACACCTTC.

The genes are TRBV29-1 and TRBJ2-1, with D uncertain. Germline V CDR1 and CDR2: SQVTM, ANQGSEA. The CDR3 runs 12 residues. V lost 6 bases to trimming and J lost 4 bases, with 10 bases between them. The CDR3: CSVFGGYNEQFF. DNA of the CDR3: TGCAGCGTGTTTGGCGGTTACAATGAGCAGTTCTTC.

This clonotype appeared a few times. This CDR3 is CASSPASGPNEQYF. The CDR3 DNA follows: TGTGCCAGCAGCCCAGCTAGCGGGCCCAACGAGCAGTACTTC. The chain uses TRBV14 and TRBJ2-7; 8 bases agree with TRBD2. CDR3 length: 14 amino acids. CDR1 and CDR2 from the germline V gene are SGHDN and FVKESK. The V and J ends lost 4 bases and 5 bases, in that order; junction bases with no gene match: 7.

The rearrangement joins TRBV9 to TRBJ2-3; TRBD1 matches at 7 bases. Germline V gives CDR1 SGDLS, CDR2 YYNGEE. J was trimmed by 0 bases and V by 4 bases; bases with no gene match: 5. The length of the CDR3 is 15 residues. The CDR3 nucleotides are TGTGCCAGCAGCAAGGGACAGATTAGCACAGATACGCAGTATTTT. Translated, it gives CASSKGQISTDTQYF.

This chain connects TRBV15 to TRBJ2-1; D may be TRBD2 (5 bases). Germline assignment: CDR1 LNHNV and CDR2 YYDKDF (reference sequence). The CDR3 is made up of 14 amino acids. Trimming took off 0 bases at V and 7 bases at J, with 10 bases between the two ends. CDR3 protein: CATSRDLAINEQFF. The DNA of the CDR3 is TGTGCCACCAGCAGAGATTTAGCGATTAATGAGCAGTTCTTC.

The chain links TRBV20-1 to TRBJ1-2, with D perhaps TRBD1 (5 bases). Trimming pared 3 bases from V and 8 bases from J, leaving 13 bases between. CDR3 size: 12 residues. Germline V gives CDR1 DFQATT, CDR2 SNEGSKA (reference sequence). Here the CDR3 reads CSASAGRKGYTF. The CDR3 DNA is TGCAGTGCTAGCGCAGGGAGGAAGGGCTACACCTTC.

CDR3 DNA sequence: TGTGCCAGCAGCTCTGAACGGGGACAGGGGATCTTCTCCTCTAATACGCAGTATTTT. The encoded protein is CASSSERGQGIFSSNTQYF. V and J are TRBV7-6 and TRBJ2-3; 10 positions match TRBD1. Trimming cost V 4 bases and J 7 bases; bases outside gene matches: 20. Germline loops: CDR1 SGHVS, CDR2 FNYEAQ. The CDR3 extends over 19 amino acids.

V and J are TRBV20-1 and TRBJ1-6; unclear D gene. The CDR3 runs to 16 residues. V dropped 0 bases and J dropped 0 bases, with 9 bases sitting between them. Germline CDR1 DFQATT, CDR2 SNEGSKA (reference sequence). CDR3 bases: TGCAGTGCTAGAGAAGCCCGCAGCTCCTATAATTCACCCCTCCACTTT. Its protein is CSAREARSSYNSPLHF.

The sample holds a few counts of this clonotype. V usage is TRBV7-6 and J usage is TRBJ2-5; tentative D call: TRBD1 (5 bases). CDR1 and CDR2 from the germline V gene are SGHVS and FNYEAQ. The CDR3 extends over 12 amino acids. V was pared by 8 bases and J by 2 bases, with 9 bases between. In nucleotides, the CDR3 is TGTGCCAGCTTTGCAGGGCAAGAGACCCAGTACTTC. Translating it yields CASFAGQETQYF.

The J gene is TRBJ2-2, the V gene TRBV29-1, with 11 nucleotides matching TRBD2. In germline, CDR1 is SQVTM, CDR2 ANQGSEA. The CDR3 sequence is 15 residues long. V lost 4 bases to trimming and J lost 5 bases; unmatched junction nucleotides: 6. The CDR3 sequence is CSVAPSGGNTGELFF. The CDR3 DNA reads as TGCAGCGTTGCCCCTAGCGGGGGGAATACCGGGGAGCTGTTTTTT.

The V and J genes are TRBV7-8 and TRBJ1-4, with D uncertain. This CDR3 has 13 residues. Germline loops: CDR1 SGHVS, CDR2 FQNEAQ. V was shortened by 4 bases and J by 8 bases, with 11 bases between the two germline ends. CDR3 loop: CASSSRVGEKLFF. The CDR3 DNA reads as TGTGCCAGCAGCTCTCGAGTGGGGGAAAAACTGTTTTTT.

The V and J genes are TRBV19 and TRBJ1-4, with D uncertain. The CDR3 extends over 15 amino acids. Germline-derived CDR1 and CDR2 are LNHDA and SQIVND (reference sequence). The V and J ends lost 6 bases and 7 bases respectively, with 18 bases between them. In DNA form, the CDR3 reads TGTGCCAGTAGCGTTTTGGCCCCAACAACTGAAAAACTGTTTTTT. It is translated as CASSVLAPTTEKLFF.